This TCR beta chain was found in a study of CD8 T cells in ankylosing spondylitis. TCRdb recomputed calls from the 5' RACE reads with MiXCR, one row per CDR3 protein. Of under 850,000 distinct CDR3 sequences listed, over 15% were seen once; the top ten hold under 20%. Study-wide results and limits: Significantly higher representation of disease-linked clones was reported for matched ankylosing spondylitis synovial fluid. Made up of several highly homologous variants, a TCR beta motif appeared characteristic of ankylosing spondylitis blood.

As concerns this clonotype: As yet, its antigen is unknown.

This clonotype was sampled from a male donor with ankylosing spondylitis. Sequenced: blood, either unsorted or a sorted T cell fraction (not recorded which).

The CDR3 loop is CAISESDTTGSGNTIYF. The CDR3 DNA sequence: TGTGCCATCAGTGAGTCCGACACCACGGGCTCTGGAAACACCATATATTTT. The genes are TRBV10-3 and TRBJ1-3; the D is unclear. There are 17 residues in the CDR3. The germline V and J ends were trimmed by 0 bases and 0 bases, with 12 bases remaining between them. CDR1 is ENHRY and CDR2 is SYGVKD in the germline V gene.